The 23 T cell receptor beta chains below all came from one sample that was sequenced in a study of shared clonotypes between healthy human individuals. CD8 cells regarded as naive lacked CD45RO, were positively chosen for CCR7, and omitted terminally differentiated effector memory CD45RA+ cells. The protocol was immunoSEQ multiplex PCR, while the TCRdb copy is restricted to in-frame clones and leaves out a portion. The data show some 1,900,000 clones, roughly 95% seen once. Sequencing was carried out using naive CD8+ T cells sorted from blood. All receptors derive from a man aged 18 to 29 in good health.

This clone was seen only once. The V call is TRBV28, the J call TRBJ2-5; D is undetermined. The CDR3 has 14 residues. V shed 5 bases and J shed 4 bases, with 14 bases lying between them. Germline V gene sequence: CDR1 MDHEN, CDR2 SYDVKM. CDR3 sequence (DNA): TGTGCCAGCAGTGCCGAGGTGGGCGGAGAGACCCAGTACTTC. This translates into CASSAEVGGETQYF.

The CDR3 DNA is TGTGCCTGGAGTGCCTCAGGACGGGGCTACGAGCAGTACTTC. Encoded protein: CAWSASGRGYEQYF. The chain employs TRBV30 and TRBJ2-7; D perhaps matches TRBD2 (5 bases). Deletions cut 1 base from V and 3 bases from J, with 13 bases between. Germline V lookup: CDR1 GTSNPN, CDR2 SVGIG (reference sequence). This CDR3 region has 14 residues.

This clone was observed a single time. Different DNA sequences within this sample yield the same CDR3. The chain joins TRBV5-1 to TRBJ2-7; 7 nucleotides agree with TRBD1. Germline loops: CDR1 SGHRS, CDR2 YFSETQ. The CDR3 runs 13 residues. V lost 4 bases and J lost 3; bases outside the gene matches: 4. The CDR3 spells CASSLRQGYEQYF. The CDR3 nucleotides are TGCGCCAGCAGCCTAAGACAGGGCTACGAGCAGTACTTC.

The V call is TRBV28, the J call TRBJ2-5, with 12 bases aligning to TRBD2. Trimming removed 5 bases from V and 4 bases from J; junction bases left unmatched: 2. CDR3 length: 14 amino acids. From germline, CDR1 is MDHEN and CDR2 SYDVKM. The CDR3 DNA follows: TGTGCCAGCAGTCTAGCGGGGGGGCGAGAGACCCAGTACTTC. It is translated as CASSLAGGRETQYF.

The chain employs TRBV11-3 and TRBJ1-2; a weak D match, TRBD1 (6 bases). The germline gives CDR1 SGHNT, CDR2 YENEEA. The CDR3 spans 18 residues. V shed 4 bases and J shed 0 bases, with 21 bases lying between them. In DNA form, the CDR3 reads TGTGCCAGCAGCTGGGGGCAGCGGGGGCACCAAGCTAACTATGGCTACACCTTC. Translating it yields CASSWGQRGHQANYGYTF.

A few counts support this clone. The chain employs TRBV4-3 and TRBJ2-7, with D tentatively TRBD2 (5 bases). V lost 1 base and J lost 7, with 11 bases in between. The length of the CDR3 is 13 residues. Germline V gene sequence: CDR1 LGHNA, CDR2 YSLEER. DNA for the CDR3: TGCGCCAGCAGCCAAGGACGCTGGAGGGAGCAGTACTTC. Translating gives CASSQGRWREQYF.

The chain carries TRBV25-1 and TRBJ1-5, with 9 nucleotides matching TRBD1. After removal of 3 bases from V and 6 bases from J, the junction contained 3 bases not matched to a gene. Germline V gene lookup returns CDR1 MGHDK and CDR2 SYGVNS. This CDR3 is built from 14 residues. CDR3 sequence: CASSETGGLQPQHF. The DNA of the CDR3 is TGTGCCAGCAGTGAGACAGGGGGTCTTCAGCCCCAGCATTTT.

Worth noting for this clone: In the same sample, other DNA sequences code for this CDR3. The rearrangement links TRBV28 to TRBJ2-1; the D is unclear. The V end was cut by 2 bases, the J end by 5 bases, with 7 bases between. Per germline, CDR1 MDHEN and CDR2 SYDVKM. This CDR3 has 13 amino acids. CDR3 nucleotide sequence: TGTGCCAGCAGTTTAAGTAGGAACAATGAGCAGTTCTTC. Its translation is CASSLSRNNEQFF.

The rearrangement joins TRBV5-3 to TRBJ1-1; 7 bases are shared with TRBD1. TRBV5-3 belongs to the ORF category, with a function that is uncertain. V trimming: 3 bases; J trimming: 1 base; junction bases outside the gene matches: 18. CDR3 length equals 19 residues. The CDR3 bases are TGTGCCAGAAGCTATTGGACAGGACGCCTCCGCTCGAGGAACACTGAAGCTTTCTTT. This gives the protein CARSYWTGRLRSRNTEAFF.

The chain links TRBV2 to TRBJ2-2, with D perhaps being TRBD1 or TRBD2 (5 bases each). The ends were cut back, 2 bases at V and 6 bases at J, with 13 bases in the middle. The CDR3 consists of 15 residues. The V gene's germline CDR1 is SNHLY and CDR2 FYNNEI. In nucleotides, the CDR3 is TGTGCCAGCAGTGAACCAAATGGGGGACCCGGGGAGCTGTTTTTT. Translating gives CASSEPNGGPGELFF.

The chain uses TRBV9 and TRBJ2-7, with a possible D match to TRBD2 (5 bases). Germline CDR1 is SGDLS and CDR2 is YYNGEE. The CDR3 spans 14 residues. V was shortened by 3 bases and J by 0 bases, with 10 bases between the two germline ends. Written as DNA, the CDR3 is TGTGCCAGCAGCGAAGGACTGTACTCCTACGAGCAGTACTTC. Translating gives CASSEGLYSYEQYF.

This chain uses TRBV11-2 with TRBJ2-1; the D gene is possibly TRBD2 (6 bases). V was trimmed by 3 bases and J by 8 bases, leaving 14 bases between them. The CDR3 is 14 residues long. Germline CDR1 reads SGHAT; CDR2 reads FQNNGV. CDR3 in DNA: TGTGCCAGCAGCTTGGGGGGAGGAGGGTATGAGCAGTTCTTC. Its translation is CASSLGGGGYEQFF.

V and J are TRBV7-2 and TRBJ2-7, with TRBD1 as a possible D gene (5 bases). Between the trimmed V and J ends, which lost 2 bases and 1 base, there was a span of 15 bases. The germline gives CDR1 SGHTA, CDR2 FQGNSA. This CDR3 has 16 amino acids. As DNA, the CDR3 is TGTGCCAGCAGCTTACCAGGGCTTACCGGGTCCTACGAGCAGTACTTC. Residues: CASSLPGLTGSYEQYF.

This chain joins TRBV5-1 and TRBJ1-3, with TRBD1 identical over 9 bases. The CDR3 sequence is 17 residues long. CDR1 and CDR2 from the germline V gene are SGHRS and YFSETQ. J gave up 2 bases and V 0 bases, and 6 bases lay outside the gene matches. In nucleotides, the CDR3 is TGCGCCAGCAGCTTGGGGGTCGGGACAGGGCCTGGAAACACCATATATTTT. As protein: CASSLGVGTGPGNTIYF.

The chain links TRBV14 to TRBJ2-7; 14 nucleotides line up with TRBD2. Germline V lookup: CDR1 SGHDN, CDR2 FVKESK. This CDR3 contains 18 residues. V trimming: 6 bases; J trimming: 2 bases; junction bases outside the gene matches: 12. CDR3 residues: CASSPGTSGSASPYEQYF. CDR3 nucleotides: TGTGCCAGCAGTCCCGGGACTAGCGGGAGCGCAAGTCCCTACGAGCAGTACTTC.

This clone was seen only once. The chain employs TRBV28 and TRBJ1-1; 7 nucleotides align to TRBD1. The CDR3 loop spans 12 amino acids. Trimming at V came to 3 bases and at J to 7 bases, leaving 2 bases not matched to a gene. Germline V gene lookup returns CDR1 MDHEN and CDR2 SYDVKM. The CDR3 loop reads CASSFGQVEAFF. The DNA for the CDR3 is TGTGCCAGCAGTTTTGGACAGGTTGAAGCTTTCTTT.

V usage is TRBV7-2 and J usage is TRBJ2-7; perhaps TRBD1 as D (6 bases). Germline V gene lookup returns CDR1 SGHTA and CDR2 FQGNSA. V lost 2 bases and J lost 6, with 23 bases in between. The CDR3 totals 17 residues. As DNA, the CDR3 is TGTGCCAGCAGCTTATCCCTTGGGGGCCAAGCCCCGGGCGAGCAGTACTTC. Amino acids: CASSLSLGGQAPGEQYF. Drawing the rest from reference TRBV7-2 and TRBJ2-7, the complete variable domain is GAGVSQSPSNKVTEKGKDVELRCDPISGHTALYWYRQSLGQGLEFLIYFQGNSAPDKSGLPSDRFSAERTGGSVSTLTIQRTQQEDSAVYLCASSLSLGGQAPGEQYFGPGTRLTVT.

The chain joins TRBV2 to TRBJ1-4; 8 bases line up with TRBD1. The CDR3 extends over 15 amino acids. The germline V gene encodes CDR1 SNHLY and CDR2 FYNNEI. With V trimmed by 7 bases and J by 8 bases, 12 bases remained unmatched. The CDR3 region is CASTSPGQGHEKLFF. The DNA for the CDR3 is TGTGCCAGCACGTCCCCAGGACAGGGCCACGAAAAACTGTTTTTT. Full variable domain (remainder filled in from reference TRBV2 and TRBJ1-4): EPEVTQTPSHQVTQMGQEVILRCVPISNHLYFYWYRQILGQKVEFLVSFYNNEISEKSEIFDDQFSVERPDGSNFTLKIRSTKLEDSAMYFCASTSPGQGHEKLFFGSGTQLSVL.

The gene calls are TRBV12-5 and TRBJ1-5; 9 bases align to TRBD1. V shed 7 bases, J shed 5 bases, and the junction held 15 bases outside the gene matches. The germline V gene has CDR1 LGHNT and CDR2 FRNRAP. CDR3 length equals 17 residues. The CDR3 DNA follows: TGTGCTAGTGCCTTAGATCGGACAGGGGCGGGCGATCAGCCCCAGCATTTT. It is translated as CASALDRTGAGDQPQHF.

J is TRBJ2-3 and V is TRBV27, with TRBD2 identical over 8 bases. Trimming removed 5 bases from V and 9 bases from J; junction bases left unmatched: 19. This CDR3 is 17 amino acids long. CDR1 and CDR2 from the germline V gene are MNHEY and SMNVEV (reference sequence). The CDR3 loop reads CASSLLGVAGPENTQYF. CDR3 bases: TGTGCCAGCAGTCTCCTCGGGGTAGCGGGGCCTGAAAACACGCAGTATTTT.

Regarding this clone: At the DNA level, this CDR3 is encoded by other sequences in the same sample as well. The J gene is TRBJ2-3, the V gene TRBV7-2, with D possibly called TRBD1 or TRBD2 (5 bases each). The germline V gene encodes CDR1 SGHTA and CDR2 FQGNSA. The CDR3 loop spans 14 amino acids. V was shortened by 0 bases and J by 1 base, with 5 bases between the two germline ends. DNA of the CDR3: TGTGCCAGCAGCTTAGCGGGGGGCACAGATACGCAGTATTTT. Translating gives CASSLAGGTDTQYF.

The chain links TRBV19 to TRBJ2-5, with 9 bases fitting TRBD2. Germline V lookup: CDR1 LNHDA, CDR2 SQIVND (reference sequence). The CDR3 length is 16 residues. Germline trimming cut 6 bases from V and 3 bases from J; bases unmatched to any gene: 11. DNA for the CDR3: TGTGCCAGTAGCCCTCGACTAGCGGAGAATGAAGAGACCCAGTACTTC. It is translated as CASSPRLAENEETQYF.

This chain uses TRBV19 with TRBJ2-5; tentatively, D is TRBD1 (6 bases). Deletions cut 4 bases from V and 4 bases from J, with 19 bases between. This CDR3 comprises 16 residues. From germline, CDR1 is LNHDA and CDR2 SQIVND (reference sequence). As DNA, the CDR3 is TGTGCCAGTAGTACACTAGGGGGTATCGTGGGAGAGACCCAGTACTTC. It codes for CASSTLGGIVGETQYF.